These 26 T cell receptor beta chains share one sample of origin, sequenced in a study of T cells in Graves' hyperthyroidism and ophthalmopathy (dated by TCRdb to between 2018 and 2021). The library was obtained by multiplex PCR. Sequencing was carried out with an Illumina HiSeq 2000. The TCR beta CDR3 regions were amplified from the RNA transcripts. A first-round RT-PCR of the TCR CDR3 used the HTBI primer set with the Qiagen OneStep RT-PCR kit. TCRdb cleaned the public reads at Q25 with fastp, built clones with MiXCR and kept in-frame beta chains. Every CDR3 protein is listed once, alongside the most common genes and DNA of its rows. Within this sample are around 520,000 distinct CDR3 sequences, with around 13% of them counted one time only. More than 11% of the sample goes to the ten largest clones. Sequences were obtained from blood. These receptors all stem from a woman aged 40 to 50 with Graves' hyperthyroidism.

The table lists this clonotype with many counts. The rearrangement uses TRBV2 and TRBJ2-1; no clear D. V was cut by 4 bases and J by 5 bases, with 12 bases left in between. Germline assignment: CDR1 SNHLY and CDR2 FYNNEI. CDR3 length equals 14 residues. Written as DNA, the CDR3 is TGTGCCAGCAGTGTTTTTGACAACCACAATGAGCAGTTCTTC. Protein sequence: CASSVFDNHNEQFF. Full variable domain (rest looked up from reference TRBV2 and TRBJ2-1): EPEVTQTPSHQVTQMGQEVILRCVPISNHLYFYWYRQILGQKVEFLVSFYNNEISEKSEIFDDQFSVERPDGSNFTLKIRSTKLEDSAMYFCASSVFDNHNEQFFGPGTRLTVL.

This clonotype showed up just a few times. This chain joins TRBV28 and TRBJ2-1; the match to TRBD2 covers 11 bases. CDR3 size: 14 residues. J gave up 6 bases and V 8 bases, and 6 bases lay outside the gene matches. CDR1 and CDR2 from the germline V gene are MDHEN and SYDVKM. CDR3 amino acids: CASESGTSGNEQFF. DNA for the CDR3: TGTGCCAGCGAATCCGGGACTAGCGGCAATGAGCAGTTCTTC.

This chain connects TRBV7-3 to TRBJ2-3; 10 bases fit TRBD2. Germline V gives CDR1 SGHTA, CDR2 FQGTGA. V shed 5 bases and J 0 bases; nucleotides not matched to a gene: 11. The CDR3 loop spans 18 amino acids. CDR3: CASSNTSGMISSTDTQYF. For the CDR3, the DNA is TGTGCCAGCAGCAACACTAGCGGGATGATCTCTAGCACAGATACGCAGTATTTT.

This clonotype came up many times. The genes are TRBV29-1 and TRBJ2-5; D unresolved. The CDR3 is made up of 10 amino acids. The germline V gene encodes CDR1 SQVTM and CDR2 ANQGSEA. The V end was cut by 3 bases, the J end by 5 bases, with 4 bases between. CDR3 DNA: TGCAGCGTTGACGAGGAGACCCAGTACTTC. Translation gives CSVDEETQYF.

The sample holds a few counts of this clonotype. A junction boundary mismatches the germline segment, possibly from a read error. The CDR3 DNA is TGCAGTGCTCTGGGACTAGCGGGAGCCATCTCCTACGAGCAGCACTTC. It yields the protein CSALGLAGAISYEQHF. The rearrangement links TRBV20-1 to TRBJ2-7, with TRBD2 matching over 14 bases. The CDR3 spans 16 residues. Per germline, CDR1 DFQATT and CDR2 SNEGSKA (reference sequence).

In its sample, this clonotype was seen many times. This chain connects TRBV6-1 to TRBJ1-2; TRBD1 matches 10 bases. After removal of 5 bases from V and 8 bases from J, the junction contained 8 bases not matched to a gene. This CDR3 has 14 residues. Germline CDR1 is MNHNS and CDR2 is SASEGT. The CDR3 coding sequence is TGTGCCAGCAGTTCGACAGGGGGCATACGCGGCTACACCTTC. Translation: CASSSTGGIRGYTF.

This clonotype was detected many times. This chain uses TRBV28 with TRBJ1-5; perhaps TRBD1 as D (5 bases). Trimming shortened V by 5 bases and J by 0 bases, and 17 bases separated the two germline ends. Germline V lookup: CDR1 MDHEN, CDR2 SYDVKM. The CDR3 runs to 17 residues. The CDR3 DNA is TGTGCCAGCAGTCAGGGTCGGGGGTTATTTAGCAATCAGCCCCAGCATTTT. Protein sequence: CASSQGRGLFSNQPQHF.

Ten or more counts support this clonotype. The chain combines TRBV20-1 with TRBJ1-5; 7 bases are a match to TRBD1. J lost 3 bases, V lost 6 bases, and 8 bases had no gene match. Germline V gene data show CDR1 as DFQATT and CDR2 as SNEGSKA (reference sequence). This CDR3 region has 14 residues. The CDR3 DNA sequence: TGCAGTGCCCAGCGACAGGGAAACAATCAGCCCCAGCATTTT. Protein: CSAQRQGNNQPQHF.

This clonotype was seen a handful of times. DNA of the CDR3: TGTGCCAGCAGTGAAGTTCCCCGGGACAGGGACTCCTACGAGCAGTACTTC. This translates into CASSEVPRDRDSYEQYF. The chain is built from TRBV6-1 and TRBJ2-7, with 9 bases fitting TRBD1. CDR3 length equals 17 residues. Looked up from germline, CDR1 is MNHNS and CDR2 is SASEGT. V was clipped by 1 base and J by 0 bases; unmatched bases: 7.

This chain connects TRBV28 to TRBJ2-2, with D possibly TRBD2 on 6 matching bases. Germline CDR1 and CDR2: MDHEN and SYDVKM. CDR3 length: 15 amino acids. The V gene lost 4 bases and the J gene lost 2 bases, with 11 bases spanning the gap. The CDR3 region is CASSSLAGNTGELFF. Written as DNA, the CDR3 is TGTGCCAGCAGTTCTTTGGCGGGAAACACCGGGGAGCTGTTTTTT.

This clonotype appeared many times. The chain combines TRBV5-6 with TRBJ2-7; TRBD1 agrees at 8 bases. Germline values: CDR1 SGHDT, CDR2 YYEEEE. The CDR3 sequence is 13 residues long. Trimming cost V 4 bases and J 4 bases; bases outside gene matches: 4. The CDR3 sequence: CASSDRGRYEQYF. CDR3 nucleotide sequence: TGTGCCAGCAGCGACAGGGGTAGGTACGAGCAGTACTTC.

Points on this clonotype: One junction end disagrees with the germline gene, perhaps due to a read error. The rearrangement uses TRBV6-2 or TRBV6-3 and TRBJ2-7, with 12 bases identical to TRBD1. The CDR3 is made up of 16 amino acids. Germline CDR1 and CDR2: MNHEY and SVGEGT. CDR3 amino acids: CASSGTGGPPWYEQHF. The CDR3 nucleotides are TGTGCCAGCAGTGGGACAGGGGGCCCCCCCTGGTACGAGCAGCACTTC.

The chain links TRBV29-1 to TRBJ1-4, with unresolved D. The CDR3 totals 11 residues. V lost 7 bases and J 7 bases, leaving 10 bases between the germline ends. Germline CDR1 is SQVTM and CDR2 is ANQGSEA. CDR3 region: CSAGSGEKLFF. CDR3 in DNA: TGCAGCGCAGGCTCTGGTGAAAAACTGTTTTTT.

The CDR3 sequence: CAWSVRQLYNSPLHF. Here the CDR3 DNA reads TGTGCCTGGAGTGTTAGGCAGCTGTATAATTCACCCCTCCACTTT. This chain joins TRBV30 and TRBJ1-6; no clear D. This CDR3 region has 15 residues. Trimming pared 0 bases from V and 4 bases from J, leaving 10 bases between. Germline-derived CDR1 and CDR2 are GTSNPN and SVGIG (reference sequence).

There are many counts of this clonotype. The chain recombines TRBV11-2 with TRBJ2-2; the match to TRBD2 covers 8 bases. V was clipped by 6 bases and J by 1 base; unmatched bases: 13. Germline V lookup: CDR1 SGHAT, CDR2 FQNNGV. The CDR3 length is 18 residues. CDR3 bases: TGTGCCAGCAGTATTTGGGGTAGCGGGGCCCTGAACACCGGGGAGCTGTTTTTT. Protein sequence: CASSIWGSGALNTGELFF.

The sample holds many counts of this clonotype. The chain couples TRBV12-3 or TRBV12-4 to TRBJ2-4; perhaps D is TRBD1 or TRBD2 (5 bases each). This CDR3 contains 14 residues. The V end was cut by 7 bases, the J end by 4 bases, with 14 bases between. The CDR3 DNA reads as TGTGCCAGCACCCCGGGGACGGTAAAAAACATTCAGTACTTC. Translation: CASTPGTVKNIQYF.

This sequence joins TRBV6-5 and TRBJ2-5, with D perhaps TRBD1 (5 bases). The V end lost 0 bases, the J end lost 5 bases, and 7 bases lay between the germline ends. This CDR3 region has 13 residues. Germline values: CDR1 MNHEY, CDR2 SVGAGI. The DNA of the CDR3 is TGTGCCAGCAGTTACTCGGGGCGGGAGACCCAGTACTTC. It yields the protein CASSYSGRETQYF.

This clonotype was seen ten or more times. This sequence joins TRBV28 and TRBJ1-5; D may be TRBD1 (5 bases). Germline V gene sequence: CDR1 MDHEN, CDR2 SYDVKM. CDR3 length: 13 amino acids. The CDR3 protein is CAPGAGDGEPQHF. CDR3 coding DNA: TGTGCGCCCGGAGCTGGGGACGGGGAGCCCCAGCATTTT.

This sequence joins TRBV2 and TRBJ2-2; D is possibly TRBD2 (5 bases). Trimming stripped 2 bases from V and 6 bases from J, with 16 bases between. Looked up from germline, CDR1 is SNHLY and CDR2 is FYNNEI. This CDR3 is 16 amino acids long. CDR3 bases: TGTGCCAGCAGTGAAATTTACGGGGATTTTGCCGGGGAGCTGTTTTTT. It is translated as CASSEIYGDFAGELFF.

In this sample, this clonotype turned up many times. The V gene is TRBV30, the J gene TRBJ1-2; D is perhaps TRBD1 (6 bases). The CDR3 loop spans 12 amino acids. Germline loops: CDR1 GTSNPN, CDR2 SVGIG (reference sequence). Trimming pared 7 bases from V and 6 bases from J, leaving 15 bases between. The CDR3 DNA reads TGTGCCTTACAACAGGGAAGGGATGGCTACACCTTC. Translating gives CALQQGRDGYTF.

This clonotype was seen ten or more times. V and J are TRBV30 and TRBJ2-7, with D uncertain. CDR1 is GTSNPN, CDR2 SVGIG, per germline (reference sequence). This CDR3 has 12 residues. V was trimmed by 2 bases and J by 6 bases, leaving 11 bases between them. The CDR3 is CAWSQLDPEQYF. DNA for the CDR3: TGTGCCTGGAGTCAATTGGATCCCGAGCAGTACTTC.

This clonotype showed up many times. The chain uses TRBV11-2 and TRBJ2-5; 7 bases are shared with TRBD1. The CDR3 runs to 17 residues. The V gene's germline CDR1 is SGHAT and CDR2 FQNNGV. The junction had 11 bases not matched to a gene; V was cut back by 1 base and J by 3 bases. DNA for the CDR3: TGTGCCAGCAGCTTAGCCAGGGGGACGATACCCAAAGAGACCCAGTACTTC. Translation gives CASSLARGTIPKETQYF.

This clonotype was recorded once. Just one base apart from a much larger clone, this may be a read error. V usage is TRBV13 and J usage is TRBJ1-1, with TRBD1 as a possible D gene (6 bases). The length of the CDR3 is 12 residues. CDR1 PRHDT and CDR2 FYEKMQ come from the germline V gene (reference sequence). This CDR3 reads CANSRPTGEAFF. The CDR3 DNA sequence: TGTGCCAACAGCCGACCGACAGGTGAAGCTTTCTTT.

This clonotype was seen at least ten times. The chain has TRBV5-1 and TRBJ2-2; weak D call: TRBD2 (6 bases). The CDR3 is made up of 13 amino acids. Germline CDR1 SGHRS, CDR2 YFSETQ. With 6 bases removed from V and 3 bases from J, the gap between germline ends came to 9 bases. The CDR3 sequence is CASTGDYTGELFF. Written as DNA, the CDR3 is TGCGCCAGCACCGGGGACTACACCGGGGAGCTGTTTTTT.

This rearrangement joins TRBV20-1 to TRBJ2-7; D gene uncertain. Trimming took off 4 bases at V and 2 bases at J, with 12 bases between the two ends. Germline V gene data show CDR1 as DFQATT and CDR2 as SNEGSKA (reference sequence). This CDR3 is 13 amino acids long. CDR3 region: CSANHKLTYEQYF. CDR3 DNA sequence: TGCAGTGCTAACCACAAACTCACCTACGAGCAGTACTTC.

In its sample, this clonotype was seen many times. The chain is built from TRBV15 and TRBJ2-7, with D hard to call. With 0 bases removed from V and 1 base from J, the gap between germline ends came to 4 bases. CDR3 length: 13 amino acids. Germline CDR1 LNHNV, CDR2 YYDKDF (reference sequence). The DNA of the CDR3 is TGTGCCACCAGCAGAGACCTATCCTACGAGCAGTACTTC. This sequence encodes CATSRDLSYEQYF.